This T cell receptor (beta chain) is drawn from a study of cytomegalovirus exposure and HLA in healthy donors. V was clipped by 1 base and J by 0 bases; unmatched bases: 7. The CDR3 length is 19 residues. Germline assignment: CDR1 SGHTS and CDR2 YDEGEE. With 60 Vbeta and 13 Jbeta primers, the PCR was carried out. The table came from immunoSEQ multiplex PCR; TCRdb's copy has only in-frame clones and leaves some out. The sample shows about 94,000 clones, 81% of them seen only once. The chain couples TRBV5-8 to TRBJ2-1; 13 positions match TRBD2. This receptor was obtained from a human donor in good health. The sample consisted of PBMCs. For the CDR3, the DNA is TGTGCCAGCAGCTTGCGACTAGCGGGAGGCTCCAGCTCCTACAATGAGCAGTTCTTC. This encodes CASSLRLAGGSSSYNEQFF.